This T cell receptor beta chain derives from a study of early T cells in non-severe SARS-CoV-2 infection. Whole-study context: Sequencing of bulk RNA from unsorted whole blood was done, without chain pairing.

The CDR3 is made up of 13 amino acids. Trimming cost V 3 bases and J 5 bases, with 11 bases left between them. Each cDNA molecule carried a unique molecular identifier. TCRdb used MiXCR to reprocess the 5' RACE reads, holding one entry per CDR3 protein. The sample lists roughly 63,000 distinct CDR3 sequences, 10% to 15% occurring once. This clonotype appeared many times. The material sequenced was whole blood. The TCR comes from an adult who was a healthcare worker with PCR-confirmed SARS-CoV-2 infection or an uninfected control (not recorded which). The chain couples TRBV12-3 or TRBV12-4 to TRBJ2-7; D could derive from TRBD1 or TRBD2 (5 bases each). The CDR3 DNA sequence: TGTGCCAGCAGTTTCGGCTGGGGGAACGAGCAGTACTTC. This sequence encodes CASSFGWGNEQYF.